This entry concerns a single T cell receptor beta chain. Sequencing used immunoSEQ multiplex PCR; TCRdb keeps in-frame clones, though not all of them. Of tens of thousands of clones in the sample, 87% were seen once. These data belong to a study of blood T cell repertoires in COVID-19. CDR1 SGHRS and CDR2 YFSETQ come from the germline V gene. J gave up 7 bases and V 3 bases, and 9 bases lay outside the gene matches. The CDR3 sequence is 15 residues long. The TCR was taken from a man in his sixties with active COVID-19. V is TRBV5-1 and J is TRBJ2-1; 8 positions match TRBD1. Specimen: peripheral blood. CDR3 loop: CASSSWTGSANEQFF. The CDR3 region has the DNA TGCGCCAGCAGCTCCTGGACAGGGTCGGCGAATGAGCAGTTCTTC.